Only a few counts were recorded for the clone carrying this T cell receptor (beta chain). Its antigen is still unknown. The data were obtained in a study of cytomegalovirus exposure and HLA in healthy donors. Points from the study as a whole: The authors reported that TCR beta sequences could predict HLA-A and HLA-B alleles. These predictions were accurate for most subjects in the first cohort.

Primers: 60 Vbeta forward and 13 Jbeta reverse. The data were produced by immunoSEQ multiplex PCR, yet TCRdb's version contains in-frame clones alone and is incomplete. The sample lists roughly 190,000 clones; roughly 9.5% were seen once. The clonotype was recovered from a woman aged 25 to 39 in good health and CMV-seropositive. The sequenced material came from PBMCs.

CDR3 nucleotide sequence: TGTGCCAGCAGTGAAGCCCCGTTTCAAGCGGGACGTTACAATGAGCAGTTCTTC. Translating gives CASSEAPFQAGRYNEQFF. The chain carries TRBV6-1 and TRBJ2-1; 7 bases fit TRBD2. The CDR3 extends over 18 amino acids. V shed 0 bases, J shed 4 bases, and the junction held 12 bases outside the gene matches. Germline V gene data show CDR1 as MNHNS and CDR2 as SASEGT.